Following are 13 T cell receptor beta chains from one sample sequenced in a study of early T cells in non-severe SARS-CoV-2 infection. One entry per CDR3 protein, called by TCRdb with MiXCR from the 5' RACE reads. Of more than 50,000 distinct CDR3 sequences listed, 5.6% are singletons. Input material: whole blood. Receptors were obtained from an adult who was a healthcare worker with PCR-confirmed SARS-CoV-2 infection or an uninfected control (not recorded which).

In this sample, this clonotype turned up a few times. V and J are TRBV30 and TRBJ2-7, with TRBD2 as a possible D gene (6 bases). Germline lookup yields CDR1 GTSNPN and CDR2 SVGIG (reference sequence). V was shortened by 3 bases and J by 2 bases, with 14 bases between the two germline ends. The CDR3 contains 14 residues. The CDR3 loop reads CAWSGGLDPYEQYF. The CDR3, as DNA: TGTGCCTGGAGCGGGGGACTGGACCCCTACGAGCAGTACTTC.

This clonotype was counted many times. The chain couples TRBV5-1 to TRBJ2-7, with D maybe TRBD1 (5 bases). This CDR3 has 13 amino acids. Trimming shortened V by 4 bases and J by 7 bases, and 15 bases separated the two germline ends. The V gene's germline CDR1 is SGHRS and CDR2 YFSETQ. The CDR3 nucleotides are TGCGCCAGCAGCCCGTGGGGCCCTAGGGAGCAGTACTTC. It encodes CASSPWGPREQYF.

Many counts were recorded for this clonotype. The rearrangement uses TRBV4-1 and TRBJ1-2; D uncertain. Germline CDR1 MGHRA, CDR2 YSYEKL. With 0 bases removed from V and 2 bases from J, the gap between germline ends came to 10 bases. The CDR3 has 15 residues. Written as DNA, the CDR3 is TGCGCCAGCAGCCAAGATCCTGGGCGGAACTATGGCTACACCTTC. As protein: CASSQDPGRNYGYTF.

This clonotype was counted at least ten times. The gene calls are TRBV12-5 and TRBJ1-1; D uncertain. CDR1 is LGHNT and CDR2 is FRNRAP in the germline V gene. Trimming took off 1 base at V and 7 bases at J, with 10 bases between the two ends. The CDR3 is 13 amino acids. This CDR3 is CASGLGEGFEAFF. CDR3 bases: TGTGCTAGTGGTTTGGGTGAAGGGTTTGAAGCTTTCTTT.

This clonotype was picked up many times. The chain is built from TRBV7-6 and TRBJ2-5; possibly TRBD1 for D (6 bases). Trimming pared 5 bases from V and 1 base from J, leaving 11 bases between. CDR1 is SGHVS, CDR2 FNYEAQ, per germline. This CDR3 comprises 14 residues. The CDR3 nucleotides are TGTGCCAGCAGCCTGGGACACATCCAAGAGACCCAGTACTTC. Amino acid sequence: CASSLGHIQETQYF.

Ten or more counts support this clonotype. The V and J genes are TRBV7-3 and TRBJ2-5; no reliable D call. V lost 1 base to trimming and J lost 4 bases, with 7 bases between them. The CDR3 is 13 amino acids. CDR1 is SGHTA, CDR2 FQGTGA, per germline. The CDR3 sequence: CASSLIPLETQYF. In DNA form, the CDR3 reads TGTGCCAGCAGCTTAATCCCACTAGAGACCCAGTACTTC.

V usage is TRBV20-1 and J usage is TRBJ1-4; possibly TRBD1 for D (5 bases). This CDR3 comprises 13 residues. With 5 bases removed from V and 8 bases from J, the gap between germline ends came to 15 bases. The V gene's germline CDR1 is DFQATT and CDR2 SNEGSKA (reference sequence). As DNA, the CDR3 is TGCAGTGCTCGGGACGATTTGGACGAAAAACTGTTTTTT. It translates to CSARDDLDEKLFF.

The chain uses TRBV7-2 and TRBJ2-7; TRBD1 agrees at 9 bases. The CDR3 loop spans 15 amino acids. CDR1 and CDR2 (germline): SGHTA, FQGNSA. V lost 0 bases, J lost 0 bases, and 0 bases stayed unmatched. The CDR3 nucleotides are TGTGCCAGCAGCTTAGCGGGACAGGGCTCCTACGAGCAGTACTTC. Protein sequence: CASSLAGQGSYEQYF.

This clonotype was recorded many times. The chain couples TRBV5-1 to TRBJ2-7, with no clear D. Trimming removed 0 bases from V and 2 bases from J, with 12 bases in between. Germline V gene data show CDR1 as SGHRS and CDR2 as YFSETQ. CDR3 length: 15 amino acids. The CDR3 nucleotides read TGCGCCAGCAGCTTGGGGTACGGGTCCCCCTACGAGCAGTACTTC. Protein sequence: CASSLGYGSPYEQYF.

The J gene is TRBJ2-4, the V gene TRBV12-3 or TRBV12-4, with D possibly TRBD1 on 6 matching bases. V lost 3 bases and J 8 bases, leaving 14 bases between the germline ends. The CDR3 is made up of 14 amino acids. The CDR3 is CASSLSVRGHIQYF. The CDR3 region has the DNA TGTGCCAGCAGTTTGAGTGTCAGGGGCCACATTCAGTACTTC.

This clonotype occurred a few times. V usage is TRBV10-3 and J usage is TRBJ2-3, with D tentatively TRBD1 or TRBD2 (5 bases each). Germline CDR1 and CDR2: ENHRY and SYGVKD. CDR3 length: 13 amino acids. Trimming took 8 bases from V and 6 from J, leaving 15 bases between them. The CDR3 reads CAIAGGSGDTQYF. The CDR3 DNA reads as TGTGCCATCGCTGGGGGATCGGGGGATACGCAGTATTTT.

A few counts support this clonotype. V gene TRBV19 combines with J gene TRBJ2-7, with unresolved D. CDR1 is LNHDA, CDR2 SQIVND, per germline (reference sequence). The V and J ends lost 1 base and 3 bases respectively, with 10 bases between them. CDR3 size: 14 residues. CDR3 coding DNA: TGTGCCAGTAGTATAGTTGAACGGAGCTACGAGCAGTACTTC. It encodes CASSIVERSYEQYF.

Ten or more counts support this clonotype. The rearrangement uses TRBV5-1 and TRBJ2-7; tentative D call: TRBD2 (5 bases). Per germline, CDR1 SGHRS and CDR2 YFSETQ. The CDR3 covers 16 residues. Between the trimmed V and J ends, which lost 3 bases and 0 bases, there was a span of 16 bases. In nucleotides, the CDR3 is TGCGCCAGCAGCTATACGCCCGGGGAAAGCTCCTACGAGCAGTACTTC. As protein: CASSYTPGESSYEQYF.